Sequencing of this T cell receptor beta chain was carried out in a study of shared T cell receptors in the human thymus. Measured with immunoSEQ multiplex PCR; TCRdb has only the in-frame clones, and not every one. The sample holds about 400,000 clones; approximately 95% are singletons and the top ten take about 0.02%. V was clipped by 4 bases and J by 6 bases, with 14 bases between them. The V gene's germline CDR1 is SGHNT and CDR2 YYREEE (reference sequence). CDR3 length equals 13 residues. Sample: thymocytes. The TCR was taken from a human donor. The V gene is TRBV5-4, the J gene TRBJ2-7, with D perhaps assigned TRBD1 or TRBD2 (5 bases each). Here the CDR3 reads CASSPDSGPEQYF. DNA for the CDR3: TGTGCCAGCAGCCCGGACTCGGGGCCCGAGCAGTACTTC. The variable domain in full, with the rest retrieved from reference TRBV5-4 and TRBJ2-7, is ETGVTQSPTHLIKTRGQQVTLRCSSQSGHNTVSWYQQALGQGPQFIFQYYREEENGRGNFPPRFSGLQFPNYSSELNVNALELDDSALYLCASSPDSGPEQYFGPGTRLTVT.